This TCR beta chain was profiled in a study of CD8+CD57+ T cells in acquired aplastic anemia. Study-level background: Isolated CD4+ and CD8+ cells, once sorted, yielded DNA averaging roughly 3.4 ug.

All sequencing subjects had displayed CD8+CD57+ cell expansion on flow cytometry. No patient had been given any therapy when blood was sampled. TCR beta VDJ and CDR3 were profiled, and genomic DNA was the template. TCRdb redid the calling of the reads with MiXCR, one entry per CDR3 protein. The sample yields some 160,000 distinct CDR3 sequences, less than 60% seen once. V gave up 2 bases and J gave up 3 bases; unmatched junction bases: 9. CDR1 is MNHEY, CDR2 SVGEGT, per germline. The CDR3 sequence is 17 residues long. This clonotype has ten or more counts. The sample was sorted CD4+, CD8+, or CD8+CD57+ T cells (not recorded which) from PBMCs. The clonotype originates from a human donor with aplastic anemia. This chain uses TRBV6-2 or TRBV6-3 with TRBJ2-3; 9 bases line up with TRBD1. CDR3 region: CASSYIPTGGRTDTQYF. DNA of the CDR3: TGTGCCAGCAGTTACATACCGACAGGGGGGAGAACAGATACGCAGTATTTT.